This entry lists 2 T cell receptor beta chains sequenced from one sample in a study of cytomegalovirus exposure and HLA in healthy donors. The PCR employed 60 Vbeta primers together with 13 Jbeta primers. Data came from immunoSEQ multiplex PCR; TCRdb stores just in-frame clones and leaves some out. The data hold about 160,000 clones, with 70% to 80% observed a single time. The source material was PBMCs. The source is a man between 45 and 60 years old in good health and CMV-seropositive.

The chain couples TRBV4-3 to TRBJ2-3, with 8 positions matching TRBD2. V shed 0 bases, J shed 12 bases, and the junction held 14 bases outside the gene matches. CDR1 LGHNA and CDR2 YSLEER come from the germline V gene. CDR3 length equals 16 residues. CDR3 loop: CASSQDRGSGVIYQYF. The DNA for the CDR3 is TGCGCCAGCAGCCAAGATCGGGGTAGCGGGGTAATCTACCAGTATTTT.

V gene TRBV5-1 combines with J gene TRBJ2-7, with D maybe TRBD1 (5 bases). CDR1 is SGHRS and CDR2 is YFSETQ in the germline V gene. The CDR3 loop spans 14 amino acids. The ends were cut back, 3 bases at V and 2 bases at J, with 12 bases in the middle. This CDR3 reads CASSSSTGTYEQYF. CDR3 bases: TGCGCCAGCAGCTCAAGTACAGGTACCTACGAGCAGTACTTC.